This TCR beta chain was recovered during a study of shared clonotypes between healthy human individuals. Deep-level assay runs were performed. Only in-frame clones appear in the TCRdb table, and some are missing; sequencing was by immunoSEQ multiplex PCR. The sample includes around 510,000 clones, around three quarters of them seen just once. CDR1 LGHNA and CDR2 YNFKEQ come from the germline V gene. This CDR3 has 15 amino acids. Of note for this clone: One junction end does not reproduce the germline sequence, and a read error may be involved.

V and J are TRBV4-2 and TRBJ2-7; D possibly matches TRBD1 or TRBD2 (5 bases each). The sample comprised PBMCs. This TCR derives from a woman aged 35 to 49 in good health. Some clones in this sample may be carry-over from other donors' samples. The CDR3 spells CASTQVGSLGAEQYF. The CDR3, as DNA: TGTGCCAGCACCCAAGTGGGGTCCCTCGGGGCCGAGCAGTACTTC.